Listed below are T cell receptor beta chains from one sample, sequenced in a study of blood T cell repertoires in COVID-19. The protocol was immunoSEQ multiplex PCR, while the TCRdb copy is restricted to in-frame clones and leaves out a portion. The sample has 140,000 or so clones, over 65% seen once. The sample taken for sequencing was peripheral blood. These receptors all stem from a human donor in a cohort sampled during active COVID-19. Each CDR3 is given with its conserved first and last residue. D genes are given only for firm matches. A row's size may be missing; if present it is once, few, many or a size class.

cdr3_length,d_call,j_call,clone_size,v_call,cdr3_nt,cdr3_aa
14,.,TRBJ2-3,.,TRBV24-1,TGTGCCACCAGTGAGCGGGGAGCCCCAGATACGCAGTATTTT,CATSERGAPDTQYF
14,TRBD1,TRBJ1-2,once,TRBV19,TGTGCCAGTAGTGTAAGGACAGGGAGCTATGGCTACACCTTC,CASSVRTGSYGYTF
13,.,TRBJ1-6,.,TRBV6-4,TGTGCCAGCAGTGCCCAGGGGAATTCACCCCTCCACTTT,CASSAQGNSPLHF
19,TRBD1,TRBJ1-4,.,TRBV19,TGTGCCAGTAGCTTGACAGGGGCCGGGGTCAATGGGATCAATGAAAAACTGTTTTTT,CASSLTGAGVNGINEKLFF
14,TRBD1,TRBJ1-3,.,TRBV6-1,TGTGCCAGCAGTGAACCGGGACAGGGACACACCATATATTTT,CASSEPGQGHTIYF
13,TRBD1,TRBJ2-7,.,TRBV9,TGTGCCAGCAGCGTGACAGGGGGCGGAGAGCAGTACTTC,CASSVTGGGEQYF
14,TRBD2,TRBJ2-3,.,TRBV18,TGTGCCAGCTCGGGGACTAGCGGAACAGATACGCAGTATTTT,CASSGTSGTDTQYF
14,.,TRBJ2-1,.,TRBV24-1,TGTGCCACCAGGGGAGGCGGGGCTTGGGGTGAGCAGTTCTTC,CATRGGGAWGEQFF
14,TRBD1,TRBJ1-1,.,TRBV24-1,TGTGCCACCAGACCGGACAGGGGGCACACTGAAGCTTTCTTT,CATRPDRGHTEAFF
16,TRBD1,TRBJ1-4,.,TRBV19,TGTGCCAGTAGTATAGACTCCAGGGGGCAAGGTGAAAAACTGTTTTTT,CASSIDSRGQGEKLFF
21,.,TRBJ2-3,.,TRBV7-5,TGTGCCAGAAGCTTAGGGATTCGGTGGGGGCGCAGGGGCCGTAGCACAGATACGCAGTATTTT,CARSLGIRWGRRGRSTDTQYF
15,TRBD1,TRBJ2-5,once,TRBV19,TGTGCCAGTAGTACCGGGACAGGGGGCCGAGAGACCCAGTACTTC,CASSTGTGGRETQYF
14,.,TRBJ2-1,.,TRBV30,TGTGCCTCCCAGGCTAGCTCCTCCTACAATGAGCAGTTCTTC,CASQASSSYNEQFF
15,TRBD2,TRBJ2-1,.,TRBV9,TGTGCCAGCAGCGCCGGGACTAGCGGTACTAATGAGCAGTTCTTC,CASSAGTSGTNEQFF
13,.,TRBJ2-4,once,TRBV4-2,TGTGCCAGCAGGAACAGGGGGGGAAACATTCAGTACTTC,CASRNRGGNIQYF
17,TRBD2,TRBJ2-1,.,TRBV5-1,TGCGCCAGCAGCTTAGGTAGCGGGGCGAGCTCCTACAATGAGCAGTTCTTC,CASSLGSGASSYNEQFF
14,.,TRBJ1-1,.,TRBV3-1/TRBV3-2,TGTGCCAGCAGCCAAGAAGGTTGGGGCCCTGAAGCTTTCTTT,CASSQEGWGPEAFF
14,.,TRBJ1-2,.,TRBV6-5,TGTGCCAGCAGTTCGGGGGGTGGGGATAGTGGCTACACCTTC,CASSSGGGDSGYTF
17,TRBD2,TRBJ2-3,.,TRBV18,TGTGCCAGCTCACTCGGACTAGCGGGGGGTTTCACAGATACGCAGTATTTT,CASSLGLAGGFTDTQYF
16,TRBD2,TRBJ2-1,once,TRBV9,TGTGCCAGCAGCGCCTCCAGCGGGAGGTCCCCCAATGAGCAGTTCTTC,CASSASSGRSPNEQFF
19,TRBD2,TRBJ2-4,.,TRBV7-8,TGTGCCAGCAGCCCCGGGACTAGCGGGGACCTGTGGGCCAAAAACATTCAGTACTTC,CASSPGTSGDLWAKNIQYF
18,TRBD1,TRBJ1-1,.,TRBV30,TGTGCCTGGAGCAATCCCCGGGACAGGGGACGTGTGGGCACTGAAGCTTTCTTT,CAWSNPRDRGRVGTEAFF
14,.,TRBJ1-4,.,TRBV2,TGTGCCAGCAGAACGCGCGTCCATCCTGAAAAACTGTTTTTT,CASRTRVHPEKLFF
15,TRBD2,TRBJ2-7,once,TRBV5-1,TGCGCCAGCAGCTTGGAGCGGGGGGGACCCTACGAGCAGTACTTC,CASSLERGGPYEQYF
15,.,TRBJ1-4,.,TRBV6-1,TGTGCCAGCAGTGATCAGGGAAGGGGGAATGAAAAACTGTTTTTT,CASSDQGRGNEKLFF
15,.,TRBJ2-3,.,TRBV11-3,TGTGCCAGCAGCTTAGGGAGCACTAGCACAGATACGCAGTATTTT,CASSLGSTSTDTQYF
17,.,TRBJ2-3,.,TRBV19,TGTGCCAGTAGCAGTAGGCGGGGAGAGGCTAGCACAGATACGCAGTATTTT,CASSSRRGEASTDTQYF
14,TRBD1,TRBJ2-5,.,TRBV28,TGTGCCAGCAGTCTCATGGACAGGCAAGAGACCCAGTACTTC,CASSLMDRQETQYF
15,.,TRBJ2-1,.,TRBV5-8,TGTGCCAGCAGCTTGTCTTCTAGCGCGCACAATGAGCAGTTCTTC,CASSLSSSAHNEQFF
14,TRBD1,TRBJ1-2,once,TRBV5-5,TGTGCCAGCAAAACAGGGGTGGTGTATCATGGCTACACCTTC,CASKTGVVYHGYTF
13,.,TRBJ1-1,.,TRBV29-1,TGCAGCGTTGCTCGGGGGGAGGACACTGAAGCTTTCTTT,CSVARGEDTEAFF
13,.,TRBJ2-3,.,TRBV16,TGTGCCAGCAGCCGGACTAGCACAGATACGCAGTATTTT,CASSRTSTDTQYF
14,.,TRBJ2-2,.,TRBV19,TGTGCCAGTACCCCCGGACATTTCACCGGGGAGCTGTTTTTT,CASTPGHFTGELFF
16,TRBD2,TRBJ2-3,.,TRBV4-1,TGCGCCAGCAGCCAAGGGGGGGATAGCGGGATGGATACGCAGTATTTT,CASSQGGDSGMDTQYF
14,TRBD1,TRBJ1-3,few,TRBV20-1,TGCAGTGCCAGTGTGACAGGGGCGGGAAACACCATATATTTT,CSASVTGAGNTIYF
17,.,TRBJ1-1,.,TRBV28,TGTGCCAGCAGTTCTGGGACCCAGGGAGGCTTGAACACTGAAGCTTTCTTT,CASSSGTQGGLNTEAFF
16,TRBD2,TRBJ2-1,.,TRBV2,TGTGCCAGCACTAAAGGGGCTAGCGGGGGTGTTCATGAGCAGTTCTTC,CASTKGASGGVHEQFF
12,.,TRBJ2-1,.,TRBV5-1,TGCGCCAGCAGGTTAGGGGTGGGGGAGCAGTTCTTC,CASRLGVGEQFF
15,.,TRBJ1-2,.,TRBV5-5,TGTGCCAGCAGCTTGGCCTTGGGCACAAAAGGCGGCTACACCTTC,CASSLALGTKGGYTF